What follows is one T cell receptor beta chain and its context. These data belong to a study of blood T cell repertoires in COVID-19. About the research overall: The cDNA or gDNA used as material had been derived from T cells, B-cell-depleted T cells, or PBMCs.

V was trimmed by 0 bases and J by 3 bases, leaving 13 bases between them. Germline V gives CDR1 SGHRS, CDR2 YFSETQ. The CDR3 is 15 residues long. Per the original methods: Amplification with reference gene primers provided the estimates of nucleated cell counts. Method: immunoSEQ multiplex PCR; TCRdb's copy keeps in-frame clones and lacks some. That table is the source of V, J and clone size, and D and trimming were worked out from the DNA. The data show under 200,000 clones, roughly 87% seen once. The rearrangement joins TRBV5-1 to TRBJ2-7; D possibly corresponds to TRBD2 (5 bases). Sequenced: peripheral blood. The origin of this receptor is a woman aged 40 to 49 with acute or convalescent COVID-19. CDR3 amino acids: CASSLAWAGLYEQYF. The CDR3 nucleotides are TGCGCCAGCAGCTTGGCTTGGGCAGGACTCTACGAGCAGTACTTC.